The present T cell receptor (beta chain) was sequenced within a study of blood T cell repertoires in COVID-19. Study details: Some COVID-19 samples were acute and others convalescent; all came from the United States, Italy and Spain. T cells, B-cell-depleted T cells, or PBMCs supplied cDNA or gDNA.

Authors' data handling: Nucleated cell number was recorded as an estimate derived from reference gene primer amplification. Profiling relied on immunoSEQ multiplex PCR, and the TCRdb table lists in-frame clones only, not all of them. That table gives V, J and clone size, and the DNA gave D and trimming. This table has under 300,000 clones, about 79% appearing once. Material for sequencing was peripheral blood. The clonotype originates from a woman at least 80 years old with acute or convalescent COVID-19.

Here the CDR3 reads CASSDSSNQPQHF. As DNA, the CDR3 is TGTGCCAGTTCCGACAGCTCCAATCAGCCCCAGCATTTT. V is TRBV12-3 or TRBV12-4 and J is TRBJ1-5, with D possibly being TRBD1 (5 bases). V lost 9 bases and J lost 3, with 12 bases in between. This CDR3 comprises 13 residues.